This is a list of T cell receptor beta chains from one sample in a study of OX40 agonist ivuxolimab in advanced cancers. Produced via immunoSEQ multiplex PCR; TCRdb's table is partial and in-frame only. Here the sample spans 65,000 to 90,000 clones, about nine tenths being singletons. Material: CD4+ or CD8+ T cells sorted from blood, obtained in a trial of the OX40 agonist ivuxolimab. These TCRs come from an adult with an advanced solid tumor such as melanoma, head and neck, liver or kidney cancer. The CDR3 runs from the conserved cysteine through the conserved F or W. Each record gives: J gene, clone size, V gene, D gene, CDR3 DNA, CDR3 protein. A D gene is named only where the DNA matches it firmly. Some rows mark clone size as missing; the rest say once, few, many or name a class of expanded clone.

J gene: TRBJ1-5; clone size: -; V gene: TRBV12-5; D gene: -; CDR3 DNA: TGTGCTAGTGAACGACAGACGCTCAGTCAGCCCCAGCATTTT; CDR3 protein: CASERQTLSQPQHF
J gene: TRBJ2-3; clone size: -; V gene: TRBV9; D gene: TRBD2; CDR3 DNA: TGTGCCAGCACCCGTACTAGCGCAGATACGCAGTATTTT; CDR3 protein: CASTRTSADTQYF
J gene: TRBJ1-6; clone size: -; V gene: TRBV5-5; D gene: -; CDR3 DNA: TGTGCCAGCAGCTTGTTGGCAGCCGCTGACTATAATTCACCCCTCCACTTT; CDR3 protein: CASSLLAAADYNSPLHF
J gene: TRBJ1-1; clone size: -; V gene: TRBV6-5; D gene: TRBD1; CDR3 DNA: TGTGCCAGCTCGAAACCGGGACAGCTGAACACTGAAGCTTTCTTT; CDR3 protein: CASSKPGQLNTEAFF
J gene: TRBJ1-2; clone size: -; V gene: TRBV28; D gene: TRBD1; CDR3 DNA: TGTGCCAGCAGTTGGGACAGGGTCAACTATGGCTACACCTTC; CDR3 protein: CASSWDRVNYGYTF
J gene: TRBJ1-5; clone size: -; V gene: TRBV27; D gene: -; CDR3 DNA: TGTGCCAGCAGTTCCGGACGGGATAGCAATCAGCCCCAGCATTTT; CDR3 protein: CASSSGRDSNQPQHF
J gene: TRBJ1-3; clone size: -; V gene: TRBV19; D gene: -; CDR3 DNA: TGTGCCAGTAGTATATCCCCGAGCTCTGGAAACACCATATATTTT; CDR3 protein: CASSISPSSGNTIYF
J gene: TRBJ1-4; clone size: -; V gene: TRBV19; D gene: -; CDR3 DNA: TGTGCCAGTAGTATAGACAGGGTGGAAAAACTGTTTTTT; CDR3 protein: CASSIDRVEKLFF
J gene: TRBJ2-7; clone size: -; V gene: TRBV6-5; D gene: TRBD1; CDR3 DNA: TGTGCCAGCAGAATCGGGACAGGGATATGGTACGAGCAGTACTTC; CDR3 protein: CASRIGTGIWYEQYF
J gene: TRBJ1-5; clone size: -; V gene: TRBV19; D gene: -; CDR3 DNA: TGTGCCAGTAGCCTCAGGGATCAGCCCCAGCATTTT; CDR3 protein: CASSLRDQPQHF
J gene: TRBJ2-7; clone size: -; V gene: TRBV5-4; D gene: -; CDR3 DNA: TGTGCCAGCAGCTTGCCGTCAGGGGCAGGGCCCTACGAGCAGTACTTC; CDR3 protein: CASSLPSGAGPYEQYF
J gene: TRBJ1-1; clone size: few; V gene: TRBV10-3; D gene: TRBD1; CDR3 DNA: TGTGCCATCAGGGACAGGGAGGGTGAAGCTTTCTTT; CDR3 protein: CAIRDREGEAFF
J gene: TRBJ1-6; clone size: once; V gene: TRBV6-5; D gene: -; CDR3 DNA: TGTGCCAGCAGTTACTCCGCCAGCTCCTATAATTCACCCCCCCACTTT; CDR3 protein: CASSYSASSYNSPPHF
J gene: TRBJ1-2; clone size: -; V gene: TRBV7-2; D gene: TRBD1; CDR3 DNA: TGTGCCAGCAGCTTAGACAACAGGGGAGGCGGCTACACCTTC; CDR3 protein: CASSLDNRGGGYTF
J gene: TRBJ2-3; clone size: -; V gene: TRBV7-2; D gene: -; CDR3 DNA: TGTGCCAGCAGCTTAGCGGGAAGAGCAGATACGCAGTATTTT; CDR3 protein: CASSLAGRADTQYF